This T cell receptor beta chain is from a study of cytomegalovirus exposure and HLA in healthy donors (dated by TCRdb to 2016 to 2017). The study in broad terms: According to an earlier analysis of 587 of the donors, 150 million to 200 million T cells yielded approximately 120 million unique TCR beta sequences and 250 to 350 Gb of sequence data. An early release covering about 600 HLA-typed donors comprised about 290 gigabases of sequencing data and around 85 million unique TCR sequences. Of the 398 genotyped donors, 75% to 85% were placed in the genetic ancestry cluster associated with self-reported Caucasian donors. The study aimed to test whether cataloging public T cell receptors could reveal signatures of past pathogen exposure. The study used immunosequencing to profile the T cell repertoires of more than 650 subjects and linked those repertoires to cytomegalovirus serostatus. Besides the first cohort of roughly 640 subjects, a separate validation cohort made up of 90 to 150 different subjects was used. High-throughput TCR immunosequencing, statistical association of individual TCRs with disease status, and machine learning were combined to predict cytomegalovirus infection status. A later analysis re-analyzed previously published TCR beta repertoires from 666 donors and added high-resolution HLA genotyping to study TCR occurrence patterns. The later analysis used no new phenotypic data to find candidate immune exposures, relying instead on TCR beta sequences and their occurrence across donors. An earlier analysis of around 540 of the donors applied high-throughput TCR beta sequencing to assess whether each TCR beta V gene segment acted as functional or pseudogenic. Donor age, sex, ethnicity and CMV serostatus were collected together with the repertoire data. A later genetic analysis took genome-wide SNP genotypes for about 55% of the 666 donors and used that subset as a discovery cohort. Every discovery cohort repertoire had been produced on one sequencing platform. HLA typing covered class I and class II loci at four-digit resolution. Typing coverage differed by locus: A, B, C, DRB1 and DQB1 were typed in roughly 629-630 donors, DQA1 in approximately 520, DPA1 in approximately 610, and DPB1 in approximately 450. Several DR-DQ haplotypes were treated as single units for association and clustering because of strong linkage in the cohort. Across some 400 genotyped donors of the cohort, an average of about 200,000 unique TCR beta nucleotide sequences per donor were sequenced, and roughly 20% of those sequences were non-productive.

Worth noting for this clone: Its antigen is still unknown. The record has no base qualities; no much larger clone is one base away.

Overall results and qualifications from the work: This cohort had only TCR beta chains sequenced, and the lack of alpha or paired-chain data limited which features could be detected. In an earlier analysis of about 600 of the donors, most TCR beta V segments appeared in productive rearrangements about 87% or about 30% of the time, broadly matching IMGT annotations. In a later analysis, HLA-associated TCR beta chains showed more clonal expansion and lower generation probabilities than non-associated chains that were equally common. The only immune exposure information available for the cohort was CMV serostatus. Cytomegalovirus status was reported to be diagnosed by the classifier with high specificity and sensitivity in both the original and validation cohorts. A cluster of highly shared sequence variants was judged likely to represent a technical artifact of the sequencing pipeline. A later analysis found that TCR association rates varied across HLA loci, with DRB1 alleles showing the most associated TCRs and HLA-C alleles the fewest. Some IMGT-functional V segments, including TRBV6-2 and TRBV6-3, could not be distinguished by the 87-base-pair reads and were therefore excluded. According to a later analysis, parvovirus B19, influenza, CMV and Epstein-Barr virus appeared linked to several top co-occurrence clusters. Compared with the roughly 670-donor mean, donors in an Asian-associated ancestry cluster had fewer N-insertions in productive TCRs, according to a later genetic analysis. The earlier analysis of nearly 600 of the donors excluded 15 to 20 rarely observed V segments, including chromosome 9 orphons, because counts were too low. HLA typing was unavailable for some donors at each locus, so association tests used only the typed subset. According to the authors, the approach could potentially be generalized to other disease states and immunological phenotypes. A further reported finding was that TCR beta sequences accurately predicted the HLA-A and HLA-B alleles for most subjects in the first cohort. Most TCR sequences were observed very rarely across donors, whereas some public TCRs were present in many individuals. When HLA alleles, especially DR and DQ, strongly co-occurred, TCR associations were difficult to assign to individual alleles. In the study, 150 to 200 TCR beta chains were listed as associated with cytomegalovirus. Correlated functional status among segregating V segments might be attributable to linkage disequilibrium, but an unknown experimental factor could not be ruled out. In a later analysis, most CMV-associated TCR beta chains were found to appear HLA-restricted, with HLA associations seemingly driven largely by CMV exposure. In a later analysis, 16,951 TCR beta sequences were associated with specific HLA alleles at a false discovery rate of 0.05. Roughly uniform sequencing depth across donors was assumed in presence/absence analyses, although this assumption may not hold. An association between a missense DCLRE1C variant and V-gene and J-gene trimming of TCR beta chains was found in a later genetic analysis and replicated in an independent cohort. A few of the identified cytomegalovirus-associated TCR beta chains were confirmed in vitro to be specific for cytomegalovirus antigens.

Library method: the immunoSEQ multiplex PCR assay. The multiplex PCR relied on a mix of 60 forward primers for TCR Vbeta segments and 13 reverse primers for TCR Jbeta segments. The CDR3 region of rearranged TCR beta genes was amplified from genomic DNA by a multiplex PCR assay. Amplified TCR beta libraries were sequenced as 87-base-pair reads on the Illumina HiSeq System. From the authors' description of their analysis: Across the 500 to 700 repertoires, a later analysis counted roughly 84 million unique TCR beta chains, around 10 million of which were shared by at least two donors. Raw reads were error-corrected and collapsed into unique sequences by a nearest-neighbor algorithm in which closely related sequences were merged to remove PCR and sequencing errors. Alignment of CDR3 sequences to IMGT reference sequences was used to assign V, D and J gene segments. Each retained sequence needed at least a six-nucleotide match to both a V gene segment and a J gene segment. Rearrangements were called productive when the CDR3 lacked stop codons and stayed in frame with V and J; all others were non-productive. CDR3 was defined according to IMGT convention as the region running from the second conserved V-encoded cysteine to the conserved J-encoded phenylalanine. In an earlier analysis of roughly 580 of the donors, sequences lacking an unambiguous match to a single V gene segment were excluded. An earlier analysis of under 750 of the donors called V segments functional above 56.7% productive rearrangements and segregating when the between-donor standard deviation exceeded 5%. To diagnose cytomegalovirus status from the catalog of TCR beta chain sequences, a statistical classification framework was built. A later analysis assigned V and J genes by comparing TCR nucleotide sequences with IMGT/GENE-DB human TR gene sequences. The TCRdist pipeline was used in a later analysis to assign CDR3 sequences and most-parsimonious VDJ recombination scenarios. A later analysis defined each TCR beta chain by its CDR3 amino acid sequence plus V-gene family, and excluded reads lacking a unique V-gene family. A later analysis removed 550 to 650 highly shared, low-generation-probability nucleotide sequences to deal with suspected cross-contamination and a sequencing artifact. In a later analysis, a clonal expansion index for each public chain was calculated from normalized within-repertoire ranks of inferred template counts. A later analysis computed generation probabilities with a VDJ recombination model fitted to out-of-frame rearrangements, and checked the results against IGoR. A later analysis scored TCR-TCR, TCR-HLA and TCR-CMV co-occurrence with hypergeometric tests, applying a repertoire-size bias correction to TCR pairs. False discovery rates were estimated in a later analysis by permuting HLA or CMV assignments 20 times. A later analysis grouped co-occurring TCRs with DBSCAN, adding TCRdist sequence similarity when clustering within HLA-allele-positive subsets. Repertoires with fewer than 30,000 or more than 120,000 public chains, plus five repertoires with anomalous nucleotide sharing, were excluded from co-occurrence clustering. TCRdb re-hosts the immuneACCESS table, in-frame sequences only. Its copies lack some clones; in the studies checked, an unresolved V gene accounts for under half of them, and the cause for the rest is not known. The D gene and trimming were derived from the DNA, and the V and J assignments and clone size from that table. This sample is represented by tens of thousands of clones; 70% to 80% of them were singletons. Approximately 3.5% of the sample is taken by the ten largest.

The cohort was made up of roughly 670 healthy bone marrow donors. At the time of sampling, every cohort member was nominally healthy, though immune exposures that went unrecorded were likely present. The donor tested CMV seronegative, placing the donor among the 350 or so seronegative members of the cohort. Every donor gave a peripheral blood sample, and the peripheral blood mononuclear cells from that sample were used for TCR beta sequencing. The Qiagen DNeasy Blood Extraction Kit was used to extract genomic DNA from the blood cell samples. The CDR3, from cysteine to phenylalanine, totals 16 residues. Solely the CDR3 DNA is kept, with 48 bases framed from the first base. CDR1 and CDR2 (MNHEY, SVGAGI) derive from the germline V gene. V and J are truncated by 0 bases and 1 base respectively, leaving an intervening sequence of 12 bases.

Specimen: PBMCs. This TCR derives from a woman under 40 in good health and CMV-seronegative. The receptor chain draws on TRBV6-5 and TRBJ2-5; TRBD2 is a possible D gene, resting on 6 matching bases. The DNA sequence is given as TGTGCCAGCAGTTACTCTGGCCCGGGAGCCCAAGAGACCCAGTACTTC. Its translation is CASSYSGPGAQETQYF.